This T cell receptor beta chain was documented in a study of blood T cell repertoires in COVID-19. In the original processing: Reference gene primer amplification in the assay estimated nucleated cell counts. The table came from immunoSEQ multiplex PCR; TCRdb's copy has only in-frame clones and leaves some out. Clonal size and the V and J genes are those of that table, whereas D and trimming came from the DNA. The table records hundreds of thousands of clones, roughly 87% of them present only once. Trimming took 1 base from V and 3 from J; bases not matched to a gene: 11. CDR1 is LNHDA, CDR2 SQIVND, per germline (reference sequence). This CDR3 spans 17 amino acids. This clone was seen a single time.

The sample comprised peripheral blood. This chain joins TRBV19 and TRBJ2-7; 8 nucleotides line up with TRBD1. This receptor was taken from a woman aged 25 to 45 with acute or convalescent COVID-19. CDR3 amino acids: CASSIGLGQGAVYEQYF. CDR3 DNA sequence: TGTGCCAGTAGTATAGGCCTCGGGCAGGGGGCGGTCTACGAGCAGTACTTC.